This T cell receptor beta chain was recorded in a study of breast tumors, draining lymph nodes, adjacent tissues. Whole-study results and caveats: Most tumor T cells seemingly derive from lymph node, then expand in tumor. Luminal-like breast cancer showed significantly higher tumor–nontumor repertoire similarity than basal-like. Tumor TCR diversity was below lymph nodes but above nontumor tissue. That most tumor T cells come from lymph nodes remained unproven.

Axillary draining lymph nodes of breast cancer patients supplied the node samples. TCRdb called the multiplex PCR reads again in MiXCR, with one record for every CDR3 protein. The sample includes about 110,000 distinct CDR3 sequences, around 30% of them seen just once. There are many counts of this clonotype. Its antigen is currently unknown. This sequence originates from a female donor with breast cancer. Some clones in this sample may be carry-over from other donors' samples. The specimen was axillary lymph node tissue.

CDR3 residues: CSVEVAGTDTQYF. Written as DNA, the CDR3 is TGCAGCGTTGAAGTCGCGGGCACAGATACGCAGTATTTT. The J gene is TRBJ2-3, the V gene TRBV29-1; unclear D gene. The CDR3 loop spans 13 amino acids. Germline V gene sequence: CDR1 SQVTM, CDR2 ANQGSEA. The V gene lost 1 base and the J gene lost 1 base, with 6 bases spanning the gap.